This T cell receptor beta chain emerged from a study of prognosis after radiotherapy for stage I lung cancer. Trimming removed 2 bases at V and 12 bases at J, with 22 bases between. The CDR3 is 15 residues long. CDR1 and CDR2 from the germline V gene are SGHTA and FQGTGA. This clonotype has ten or more counts. Multiplex PCR in two rounds served to amplify TCR beta CDR3 from genomic DNA. Initially, in first-round PCR, primers specific to each TRBV and TRBJ gene were used. Each CDR3 protein is one row after TCRdb ran MiXCR on the multiplex PCR reads. The sample has 15,000 to 20,000 distinct CDR3 sequences, 45% to 50% seen once.

The specimen comprised PBMCs, sampled before or after stereotactic body radiation therapy (not recorded which). The J gene is TRBJ2-5, the V gene TRBV7-3, with D possibly called TRBD1 or TRBD2 (5 bases each). This sequence originates from a donor over 45 with non-small cell lung cancer. The CDR3 bases are TGTGCCAGCAGCTTACGCTCTGGGACCAATGGGGTCAAGTACTTC. Its protein is CASSLRSGTNGVKYF.